The T cell receptor (beta chain) under discussion was sequenced for a study of blood T cell repertoires in COVID-19. Study-level background: The origin of the acute and convalescent COVID-19 samples was the United States, Italy and Spain. T cells, B-cell-depleted T cells, or PBMCs provided the cDNA or gDNA that served as material.

The length of the CDR3 is 12 residues. Germline V gene data show CDR1 as MNHEY and CDR2 as SVGAGI. Unmatched junction bases numbered 0, after V lost 6 bases and J lost 7 bases. Methods used by the authors: Reference gene primer amplification in the assay estimated nucleated cell counts. Sequencing used immunoSEQ multiplex PCR; TCRdb keeps in-frame clones, though not all of them. The V and J calls and clone size come from that table; D and trimming were worked out from the DNA. The sample holds about 200,000 clones; around 80% are singletons and the top ten take 13%. The sample taken for sequencing was peripheral blood. The sequence was obtained from a human donor in a cohort sampled during active COVID-19. The rearrangement uses TRBV6-5 and TRBJ1-6; TRBD1 aligns across 7 bases. The CDR3 loop reads CASRGGNSPLHF. CDR3 nucleotides: TGTGCCAGCAGAGGGGGCAATTCACCCCTCCACTTT.